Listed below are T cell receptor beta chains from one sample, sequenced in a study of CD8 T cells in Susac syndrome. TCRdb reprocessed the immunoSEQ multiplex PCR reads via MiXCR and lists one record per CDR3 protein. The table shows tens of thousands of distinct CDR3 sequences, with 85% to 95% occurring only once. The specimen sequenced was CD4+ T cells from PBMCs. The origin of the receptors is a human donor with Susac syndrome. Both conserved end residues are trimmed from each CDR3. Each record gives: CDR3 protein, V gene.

ASSYTMNTEAF TRBV6-5
ASSSGGAGQPQH TRBV2
ASSPLPTETQY TRBV18
SATHNEQF TRBV20-1
ASSQGGTTDTQY TRBV4-3
ASSPGQVYGYT TRBV28
SARVQGRTEAF TRBV20-1
ASSSGMNTEAF TRBV27
ASAKIIYGYT TRBV30
ASGGAGTQY TRBV25-1
SVEGGAGANVLT TRBV29-1